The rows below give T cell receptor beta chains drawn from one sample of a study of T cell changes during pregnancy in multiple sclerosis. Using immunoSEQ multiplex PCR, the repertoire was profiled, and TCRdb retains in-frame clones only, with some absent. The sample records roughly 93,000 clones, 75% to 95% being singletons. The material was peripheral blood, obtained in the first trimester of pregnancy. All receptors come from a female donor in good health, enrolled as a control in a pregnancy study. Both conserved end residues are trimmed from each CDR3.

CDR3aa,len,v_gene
SAWKEREAF,9,TRBV20-1
ASSISQGYDYEQY,13,TRBV7-8
ASSFGAGSNEQF,12,TRBV7-7
ASSQRGRDSRS,11,TRBV4-3
ASSVEARLEETQY,13,TRBV9
ASRGRGYEQY,10,TRBV4-1
SCRLAPDTQY,10,TRBV29-1
ASSRTSGGYSYNEQF,15,TRBV7-2
ASSLRAAGGYEQY,13,TRBV27
ASSGGAGNQPQH,12,TRBV28
ASSLNAGLNTEAF,13,TRBV5-1
ASLGGGRSNQPQH,13,TRBV6-6
ASSLGAPLYEQY,12,TRBV5-1
ASSEEGANQPQH,12,TRBV6-1
ASRQGARQPQH,11,TRBV19
ASSFQGNIQY,10,TRBV7-2
ASSLLDSSYEQY,12,TRBV28
ASSVGTGGPREKLF,14,TRBV7-9
ASSIDRGPPYEQY,13,TRBV13
ASSLATGFYEQY,12,TRBV7-2
ASTWDTNSPLH,11,TRBV6-5
AISQGDSTDTQY,12,TRBV10-3
ASSTRVRYEQY,11,TRBV27
SATPGGRAF,9,TRBV20-1
ASSQGRTDGYT,11,TRBV4-1
ASSRDRDQVYGYT,13,TRBV4-3
ASSVLGQSPSTYNEQF,16,TRBV27
ASSPRRLAGLTNSGANVLT,19,TRBV7-6
ATSLGGGDTQY,11,TRBV28
ASRGQGDNQPQH,12,TRBV28
ASSGGAGGGELF,12,TRBV19
ASSHGLEANTEAF,13,TRBV4-3
ASSSGQVSNQPQH,13,TRBV28
ASSQGFGGTETQY,13,TRBV4-3
ASSWRFQPQH,10,TRBV5-8
AWSVGDRATEAF,12,TRBV30
ASSLDRDYGYT,11,TRBV7-2
ASSFEDTLYGYT,12,TRBV7-9
ASSLEARGRGGEKLF,15,TRBV5-1
ASSPGRTNEKLF,12,TRBV6-1